This TCR beta chain came from a study of cytomegalovirus exposure and HLA in healthy donors. Study overall: Around 76% of approximately 400 genotyped donors fell in the Caucasian-associated ancestry cluster.

Study-wide results and limits: The authors assumed roughly uniform sequencing depth across donors for presence/absence analyses.

Trimming took 5 bases from V and 1 from J; bases not matched to a gene: 6. Germline CDR1 is SEHNR and CDR2 is FQNEAQ (reference sequence). The CDR3 contains 16 residues. On this clone: Its antigen is not identified.

PCR employed 60 Vbeta and 13 Jbeta primers. Repertoires were generated with immunoSEQ multiplex PCR, while TCRdb's copy carries only in-frame clones and drops some. The sample records about 140,000 clones, about three quarters being singletons. Nominally healthy donors were sampled, though unrecorded immune exposures were likely. The sequenced material came from PBMCs. The V call is TRBV7-9, the J call TRBJ2-1, with 9 nucleotides matching TRBD1. This clonotype was obtained from a female donor in good health and CMV-seronegative. CDR3 nucleotides: TGTGCCAGCAGCCCGCGGGACAGGGATTCCTACAATGAGCAGTTCTTC. This translates into CASSPRDRDSYNEQFF.